This T cell receptor beta chain was recorded in a study of follicular helper T cells after annual influenza vaccination. Whole-study context: For some subjects, blood spans the 2013-2014, 2014-2015 and 2015-2016 annual vaccinations.

The assay was immunoSEQ multiplex PCR, and TCRdb's table has in-frame clones only and misses some. The sample includes about 10,000 clones, approximately 79% of them seen just once. Study outcomes and limitations: Plasmablast frequency change correlated with clonality change in ICOS+CD38+ cTfh. Recurrent ICOS+CD38+ cTfh clonotypes included tetramer and AIM influenza-specific ones.

With regard to this clone: Its antigen remains unknown.

The specimen was CXCR5- memory CD4+ T cells sorted from blood, collected 6 weeks after influenza vaccination. The clonotype originates from an adult who received the influenza vaccine.

The CDR3 DNA is TGTGCCAGCAGGGCAGATCAAGAGACCCAGTACTTC. Translation gives CASRADQETQYF. The chain combines TRBV25-1 with TRBJ2-5; the D is unclear. Germline V CDR1 and CDR2: MGHDK, SYGVNS. This CDR3 has 12 residues. Trimming pared 6 bases from V and 2 bases from J, leaving 7 bases between.